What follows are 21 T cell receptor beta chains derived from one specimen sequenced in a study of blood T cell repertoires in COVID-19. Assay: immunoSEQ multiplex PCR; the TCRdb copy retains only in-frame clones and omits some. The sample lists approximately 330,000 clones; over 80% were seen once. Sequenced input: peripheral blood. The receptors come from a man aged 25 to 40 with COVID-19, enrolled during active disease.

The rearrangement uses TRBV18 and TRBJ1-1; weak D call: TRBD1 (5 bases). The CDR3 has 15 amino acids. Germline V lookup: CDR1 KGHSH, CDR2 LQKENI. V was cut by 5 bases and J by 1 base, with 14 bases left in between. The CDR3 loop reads CASSSTTGSNTEAFF. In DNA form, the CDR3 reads TGTGCCAGCTCATCCACAACAGGTTCGAACACTGAAGCTTTCTTT.

The CDR3 region is CASSFLWPMGLAGQETQYF. The CDR3 nucleotides are TGTGCCAGCAGTTTCCTATGGCCTATGGGACTAGCGGGTCAAGAGACCCAGTACTTC. The chain joins TRBV28 to TRBJ2-5; 12 bases are shared with TRBD2. Per germline, CDR1 MDHEN and CDR2 SYDVKM. V was clipped by 3 bases and J by 2 bases; unmatched bases: 13. This CDR3 region has 19 residues.

The chain's CDR3 is CASSLEGQGYGYTF. In DNA form, the CDR3 reads TGTGCCAGCAGCCTAGAGGGCCAGGGGTATGGCTACACCTTC. The rearrangement uses TRBV9 and TRBJ1-2; the D gene is possibly TRBD1 (6 bases). This CDR3 has 14 residues. V lost 4 bases, J lost 5 bases, and 15 bases lay in between. Looked up from germline, CDR1 is SGDLS and CDR2 is YYNGEE.

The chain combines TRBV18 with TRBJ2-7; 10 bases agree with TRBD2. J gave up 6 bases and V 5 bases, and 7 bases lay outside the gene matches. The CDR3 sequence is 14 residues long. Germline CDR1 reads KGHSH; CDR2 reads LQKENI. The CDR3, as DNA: TGTGCCAGCTCAAACCTAGCGGGAGATCGCGAGCAGTACTTC. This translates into CASSNLAGDREQYF.

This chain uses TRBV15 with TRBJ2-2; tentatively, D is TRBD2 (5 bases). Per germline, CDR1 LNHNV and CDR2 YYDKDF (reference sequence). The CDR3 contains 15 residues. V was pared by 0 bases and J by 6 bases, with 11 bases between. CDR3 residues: CATSRDQGGPGELFF. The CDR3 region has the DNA TGTGCCACCAGCAGAGATCAAGGAGGTCCCGGGGAGCTGTTTTTT.

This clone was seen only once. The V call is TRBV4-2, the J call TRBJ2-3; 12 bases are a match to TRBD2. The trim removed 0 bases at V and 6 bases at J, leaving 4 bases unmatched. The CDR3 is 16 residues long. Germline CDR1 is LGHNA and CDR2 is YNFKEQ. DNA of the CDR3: TGTGCCAGCAGCCAAGAACCTAGCGGGGGGGCGGATACGCAGTATTTT. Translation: CASSQEPSGGADTQYF.

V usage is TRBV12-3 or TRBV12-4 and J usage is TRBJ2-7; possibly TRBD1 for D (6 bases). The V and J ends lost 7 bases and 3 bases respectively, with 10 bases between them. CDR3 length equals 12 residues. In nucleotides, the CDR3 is TGTGCCAGCACCCTACAGGGCTACGAGCAGTACTTC. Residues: CASTLQGYEQYF.

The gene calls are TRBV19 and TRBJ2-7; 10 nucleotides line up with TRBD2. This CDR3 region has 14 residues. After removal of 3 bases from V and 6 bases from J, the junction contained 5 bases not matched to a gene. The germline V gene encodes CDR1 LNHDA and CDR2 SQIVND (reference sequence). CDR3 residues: CASSMILAGSEQYF. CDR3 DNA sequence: TGTGCCAGTAGTATGATACTAGCGGGGAGCGAGCAGTACTTC.

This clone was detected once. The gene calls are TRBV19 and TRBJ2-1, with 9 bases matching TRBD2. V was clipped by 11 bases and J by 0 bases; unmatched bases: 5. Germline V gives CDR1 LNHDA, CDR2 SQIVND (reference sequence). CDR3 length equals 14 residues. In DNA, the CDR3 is TGTGCCTCCGGGACTAGCAGCTCCTACAATGAGCAGTTCTTC. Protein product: CASGTSSSYNEQFF.

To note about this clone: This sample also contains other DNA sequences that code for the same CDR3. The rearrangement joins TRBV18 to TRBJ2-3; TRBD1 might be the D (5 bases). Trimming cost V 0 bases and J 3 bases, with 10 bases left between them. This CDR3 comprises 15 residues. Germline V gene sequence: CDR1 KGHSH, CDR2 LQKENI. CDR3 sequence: CASSPPQGRTDTQYF. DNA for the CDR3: TGTGCCAGCTCACCACCGCAGGGAAGGACAGATACGCAGTATTTT. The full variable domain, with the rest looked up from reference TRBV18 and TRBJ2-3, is NAGVMQNPRHLVRRRGQEARLRCSPMKGHSHVYWYRQLPEEGLKFMVYLQKENIIDESGMPKERFSAEFPKEGPSILRIQQVVRGDSAAYFCASSPPQGRTDTQYFGPGTRLTVL.

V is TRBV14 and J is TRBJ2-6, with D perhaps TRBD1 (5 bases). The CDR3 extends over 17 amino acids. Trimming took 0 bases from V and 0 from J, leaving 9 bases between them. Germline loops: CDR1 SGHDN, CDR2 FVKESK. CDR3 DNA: TGTGCCAGCAGCCAAGACAGGGCCAGCTCTGGGGCCAACGTCCTGACTTTC. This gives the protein CASSQDRASSGANVLTF.

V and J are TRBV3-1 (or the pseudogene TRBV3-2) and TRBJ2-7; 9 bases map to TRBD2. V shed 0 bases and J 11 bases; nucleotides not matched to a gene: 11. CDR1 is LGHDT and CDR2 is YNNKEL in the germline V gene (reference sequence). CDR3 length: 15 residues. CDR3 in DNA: TGTGCCAGCAGCCAAGAGGGTCTAGCGGGGCTTCGTAAGTACTTC. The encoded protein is CASSQEGLAGLRKYF.

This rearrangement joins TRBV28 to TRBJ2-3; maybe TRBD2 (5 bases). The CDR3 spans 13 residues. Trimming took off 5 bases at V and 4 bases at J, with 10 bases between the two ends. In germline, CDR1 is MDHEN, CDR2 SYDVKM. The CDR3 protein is CASSKPSPDTQYF. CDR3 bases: TGTGCCAGCAGTAAACCTAGCCCAGATACGCAGTATTTT.

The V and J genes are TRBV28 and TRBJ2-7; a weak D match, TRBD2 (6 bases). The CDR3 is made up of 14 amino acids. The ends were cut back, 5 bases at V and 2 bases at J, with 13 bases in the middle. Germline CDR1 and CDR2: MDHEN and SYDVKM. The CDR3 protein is CASSAGGTPYEQYF. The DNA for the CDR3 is TGTGCCAGCAGTGCGGGCGGGACCCCCTACGAGCAGTACTTC.

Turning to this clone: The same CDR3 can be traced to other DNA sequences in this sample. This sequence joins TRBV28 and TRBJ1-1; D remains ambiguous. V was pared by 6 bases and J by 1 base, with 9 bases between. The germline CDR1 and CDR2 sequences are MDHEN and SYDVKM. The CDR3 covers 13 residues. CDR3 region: CASRRSPNTEAFF. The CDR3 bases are TGTGCCAGCAGGAGAAGCCCGAACACTGAAGCTTTCTTT. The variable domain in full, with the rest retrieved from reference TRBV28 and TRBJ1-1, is DVKVTQSSRYLVKRTGEKVFLECVQDMDHENMFWYRQDPGLGLRLIYFSYDVKMKEKGDIPEGYSVSREKKERFSLILESASTNQTSMYLCASRRSPNTEAFFGQGTRLTVV.

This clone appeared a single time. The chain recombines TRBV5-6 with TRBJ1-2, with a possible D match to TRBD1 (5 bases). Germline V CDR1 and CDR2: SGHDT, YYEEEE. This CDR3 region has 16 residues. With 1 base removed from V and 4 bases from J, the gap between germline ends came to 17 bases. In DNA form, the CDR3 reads TGTGCCAGCAGCTTGCCGACAGTCTCCAATCGCTATGGCTACACCTTC. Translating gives CASSLPTVSNRYGYTF.

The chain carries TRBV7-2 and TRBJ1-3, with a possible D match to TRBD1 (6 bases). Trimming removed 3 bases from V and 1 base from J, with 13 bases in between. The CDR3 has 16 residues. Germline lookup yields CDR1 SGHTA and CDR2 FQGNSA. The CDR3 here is CASSLGGAISGNTIYF. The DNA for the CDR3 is TGTGCCAGCAGCTTGGGGGGGGCGATTTCTGGAAACACCATATATTTT.

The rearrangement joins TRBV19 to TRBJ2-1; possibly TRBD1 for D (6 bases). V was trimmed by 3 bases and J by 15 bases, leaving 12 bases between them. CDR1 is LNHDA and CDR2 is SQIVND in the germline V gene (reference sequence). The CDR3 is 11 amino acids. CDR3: CASSIRDTRFF. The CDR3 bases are TGTGCCAGTAGTATCCGGGACACAAGGTTCTTC.

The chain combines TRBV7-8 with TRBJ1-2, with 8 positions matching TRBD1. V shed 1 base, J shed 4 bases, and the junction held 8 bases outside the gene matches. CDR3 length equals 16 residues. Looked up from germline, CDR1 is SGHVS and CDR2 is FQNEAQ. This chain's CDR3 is CASSLGSGGFGYGYTF. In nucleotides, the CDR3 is TGTGCCAGCAGCTTAGGTTCAGGGGGCTTTGGCTATGGCTACACCTTC. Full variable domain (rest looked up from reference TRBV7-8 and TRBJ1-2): GAGVSQSPRYKVAKRGQDVALRCDPISGHVSLFWYQQALGQGPEFLTYFQNEAQLDKSGLPSDRFFAERPEGSVSTLKIQRTQQEDSAVYLCASSLGSGGFGYGYTFGSGTRLTVV.

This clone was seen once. This chain's CDR3 is CASSINRDGELFF. The CDR3 DNA sequence: TGTGCCAGCAGCATTAACCGGGACGGGGAGCTGTTTTTT. The chain combines TRBV12-3 or TRBV12-4 with TRBJ2-2; D might be TRBD2 (5 bases). With 6 bases removed from V and 7 bases from J, the gap between germline ends came to 12 bases. There are 13 residues in the CDR3.

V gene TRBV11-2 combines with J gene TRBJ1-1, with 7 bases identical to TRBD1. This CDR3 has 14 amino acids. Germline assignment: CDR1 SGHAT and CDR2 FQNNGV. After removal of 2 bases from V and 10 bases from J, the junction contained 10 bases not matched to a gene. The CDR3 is CASSLPGSTGRAFF. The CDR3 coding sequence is TGTGCCAGCAGCTTACCGGGTTCGACAGGGCGAGCTTTCTTT.